The TCR beta chain under discussion was sequenced for a study of T cell responses to AZD1222 COVID-19 vaccine. Whole-study findings and limits: In a largely white British group with more females than males, clonal diversity was possibly underestimated. Targets within unmutated variant regions were reportedly found for nearly half of spike-specific TCRs. There were repertoire samples only from the period after the peak T cell response.

CDR1 is LGHDT, CDR2 YNNKEL, per germline (reference sequence). This CDR3 region has 13 residues. V was trimmed by 4 bases and J by 1 base, leaving 7 bases between them. Notes on this clone: The antigen remains undetermined. The sample carries other DNA sequences with the same CDR3.

Libraries were prepared by immunoSEQ multiplex PCR; TCRdb keeps only in-frame clonotypes and omits some of them. The table records fewer than 200,000 clones, roughly nine tenths of them present only once. The specimen was peripheral blood, collected on day 0 of AZD1222 vaccination. The gene calls are TRBV3-1 (or the pseudogene TRBV3-2) and TRBJ1-1; D might be TRBD1 (5 bases). The TCR originated in an adult in good health. CDR3 residues: CASSPTANTEAFF. The DNA of the CDR3 is TGTGCCAGCAGCCCGACAGCGAACACTGAAGCTTTCTTT.